This T cell receptor (beta chain) is from a study of blood T cell repertoires in COVID-19. Per the authors' pipeline: Counts of nucleated cells, estimated from reference gene primer amplification, were obtained. Assay: immunoSEQ multiplex PCR; the TCRdb copy retains only in-frame clones and omits some. The V and J calls and clone size come from that table; D and trimming were worked out from the DNA. The sample includes 48,000 or so clones, more than 75% of them seen just once. V was pared by 3 bases and J by 8 bases, with 19 bases between. Germline-derived CDR1 and CDR2 are SNHLY and FYNNEI. This CDR3 contains 15 residues.

The TCR was taken from a woman aged 55-70 years with acute or convalescent COVID-19. This chain links TRBV2 with TRBJ1-2; D is unresolved. Sequencing input: peripheral blood. CDR3 amino acids: CASSESLGGYGGYTF. The CDR3 DNA is TGTGCCAGCAGTGAGAGTCTCGGCGGATACGGGGGCTACACCTTC.